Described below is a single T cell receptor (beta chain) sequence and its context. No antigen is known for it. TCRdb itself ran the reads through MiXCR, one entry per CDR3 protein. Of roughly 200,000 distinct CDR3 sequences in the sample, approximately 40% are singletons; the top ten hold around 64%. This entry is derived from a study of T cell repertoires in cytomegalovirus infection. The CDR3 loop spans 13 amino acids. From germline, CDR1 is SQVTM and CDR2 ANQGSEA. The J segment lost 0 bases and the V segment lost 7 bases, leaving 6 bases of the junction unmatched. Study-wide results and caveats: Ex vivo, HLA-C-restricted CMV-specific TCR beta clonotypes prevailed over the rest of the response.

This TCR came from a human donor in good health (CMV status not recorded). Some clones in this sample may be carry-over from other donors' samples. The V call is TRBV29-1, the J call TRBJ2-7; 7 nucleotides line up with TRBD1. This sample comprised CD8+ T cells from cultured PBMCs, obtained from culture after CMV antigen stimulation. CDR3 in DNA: TGCAGCGACTTGAGGGACAGCTCCTACGAGCAGTACTTC. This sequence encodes CSDLRDSSYEQYF.